A single T cell receptor beta chain is shown here with its context. The data derive from a study of control samples from healthy donors and cancer patients. Profiled with immunoSEQ multiplex PCR; TCRdb holds only in-frame clones, not every one. Of about 99,000 clones in the sample, 80% to 90% are singletons; the top ten hold under 20%. Trimming cost V 7 bases and J 2 bases; bases outside gene matches: 13. In germline, CDR1 is MNHEY, CDR2 SMNVEV (reference sequence). This CDR3 is built from 16 residues. This sequence was found in a man in his sixties with lung cancer. Sequencing was carried out using PBMCs. J is TRBJ2-7 and V is TRBV27; 8 bases align to TRBD1. The CDR3 sequence is CASIPFPGQDPYEQYF. CDR3 nucleotide sequence: TGTGCCAGCATCCCCTTTCCGGGACAGGATCCCTACGAGCAGTACTTC.